Presented here are 10 T cell receptor beta chains from one specimen sequenced in a study of blood T cell repertoires in COVID-19. Data came from immunoSEQ multiplex PCR; TCRdb stores just in-frame clones and leaves some out. Counted here are about 380,000 clones, about 90% occurring once; the ten biggest clones make up around 1.3%. Sequencing was carried out using PBMCs or T cells enriched from blood (not recorded which). Receptors were obtained from a man aged 25-40 years who had recovered from COVID-19.

This chain connects TRBV6-6 to TRBJ1-4, with a weak D call TRBD1 (5 bases). The CDR3 is made up of 13 amino acids. V was trimmed by 8 bases and J by 7 bases, leaving 14 bases between them. CDR1 and CDR2 from the germline V gene are MNHNY and SVGAGI (reference sequence). The CDR3 nucleotides are TGTGCCAGCGCTGCAGGGTTGATTGAAAAACTGTTTTTT. Translated: CASAAGLIEKLFF.

The chain joins TRBV2 to TRBJ1-6; D might be TRBD1 (5 bases). V lost 1 base to trimming and J lost 10 bases, with 14 bases between them. Germline V gives CDR1 SNHLY, CDR2 FYNNEI. CDR3 size: 15 residues. CDR3 residues: CASSEGQGGRSPLHF. CDR3 sequence (DNA): TGTGCCAGCAGTGAAGGGCAGGGAGGGAGGTCACCCCTCCACTTT.

A few counts support this clone. The genes are TRBV5-5 and TRBJ1-1; 8 positions agree with TRBD1. Germline V gene data show CDR1 as SGHKS and CDR2 as YYEKEE (reference sequence). The CDR3 covers 15 residues. With V trimmed by 4 bases and J by 0 bases, 5 bases remained unmatched. The CDR3 loop is CASSVTTGVNTEAFF. For the CDR3, the DNA is TGTGCCAGCAGCGTGACGACAGGGGTGAACACTGAAGCTTTCTTT.

The genes are TRBV5-1 and TRBJ1-2, with a tentative D call TRBD1 (5 bases). The CDR3 loop spans 16 amino acids. Germline CDR1 and CDR2: SGHRS and YFSETQ. Trimming left V 1 base short and J 7 bases short, with 20 bases between. The CDR3 sequence: CASSLNQGPSRIGYTF. DNA of the CDR3: TGCGCCAGCAGCTTGAATCAGGGCCCGAGTCGGATTGGCTACACCTTC. The whole variable domain, remainder taken from reference TRBV5-1 and TRBJ1-2, is KAGVTQTPRYLIKTRGQQVTLSCSPISGHRSVSWYQQTPGQGLQFLFEYFSETQRNKGNFPGRFSGRQFSNSRSEMNVSTLELGDSALYLCASSLNQGPSRIGYTFGSGTRLTVV.

The chain uses TRBV7-6 and TRBJ2-7; possibly TRBD2 for D (6 bases). The CDR3 is made up of 15 amino acids. Germline values: CDR1 SGHVS, CDR2 FNYEAQ. Trimming cost V 4 bases and J 2 bases, with 15 bases left between them. The CDR3 nucleotides are TGTGCCAGCAGCTCCTGGGGGGTAGGTACCTACGAGCAGTACTTC. Translated, it gives CASSSWGVGTYEQYF.

CDR3 protein: CSVETDRDGNEQFF. CDR3 DNA: TGCAGCGTTGAAACGGACAGGGACGGCAATGAGCAGTTCTTC. V usage is TRBV29-1 and J usage is TRBJ2-1; 8 nucleotides agree with TRBD1. The J segment lost 6 bases and the V segment lost 2 bases, leaving 6 bases of the junction unmatched. Germline CDR1 is SQVTM and CDR2 is ANQGSEA. CDR3 length equals 14 residues.

This clone has only a few counts. The genes are TRBV19 and TRBJ1-2; TRBD1 aligns across 7 bases. CDR1 LNHDA and CDR2 SQIVND come from the germline V gene (reference sequence). Germline trimming cut 2 bases from V and 4 bases from J; bases unmatched to any gene: 4. CDR3 length: 14 residues. CDR3 nucleotides: TGTGCCAGTAGTATACAGGGGGTAGTCTATGGCTACACCTTC. Amino acid sequence: CASSIQGVVYGYTF.

This chain uses TRBV6-1 with TRBJ1-5; no clear D. Trimming took 2 bases from V and 1 from J, leaving 9 bases between them. The length of the CDR3 is 15 residues. Germline-derived CDR1 and CDR2 are MNHNS and SASEGT. The CDR3 sequence: CASSELAVSNQPQHF. The CDR3, as DNA: TGTGCCAGCAGTGAATTGGCCGTCAGCAATCAGCCCCAGCATTTT.

This clone occurred once. This chain uses TRBV7-2 with TRBJ2-2; TRBD2 matches at 11 bases. The CDR3 spans 17 residues. V lost 6 bases, J lost 6 bases, and 12 bases stayed unmatched. Germline V CDR1 and CDR2: SGHTA, FQGNSA. The CDR3 protein is CASRLLAGVVRAGELFF. In DNA form, the CDR3 reads TGTGCCAGCAGACTACTAGCGGGAGTCGTGCGGGCCGGGGAGCTGTTTTTT.

This clone occurred many times. The gene calls are TRBV6-4 and TRBJ2-1; 12 nucleotides match TRBD2. With 4 bases clipped from V and 8 bases from J, the junction kept 6 bases outside the gene matches. The CDR3 is 15 amino acids. The germline CDR1 and CDR2 sequences are MRHNA and SNTAGT. As DNA, the CDR3 is TGTGCCAGCAGTGCGACTAGCGGGGGAAGGGATGAGCAGTTCTTC. This gives the protein CASSATSGGRDEQFF.